Presented here are 9 T cell receptor beta chains from one specimen sequenced in a study of radiation and T cells in renal cell carcinoma. Described time point: blood 4 weeks post-SBRT, at nephrectomy. Sample treatment: 15 Gy SBRT to primary tumor, nephrectomy 4 weeks later. The repertoire was sequenced with immunoSEQ multiplex PCR; TCRdb's copy has only in-frame clones and lacks some. The sample lists about 150,000 clones, about 86% seen once, with 15% to 20% in the top ten. The input for sequencing was blood, taken from a patient whose treatment included radiotherapy and nephrectomy. The receptors shown here come from a woman aged 50 to 60 with renal cell carcinoma.

The chain links TRBV9 to TRBJ2-3; the match to TRBD1 covers 7 bases. CDR1 and CDR2 from the germline V gene are SGDLS and YYNGEE. This CDR3 contains 15 residues. V lost 3 bases, J lost 4 bases, and 8 bases stayed unmatched. Here the CDR3 reads CASSARQGGSDTQYF. DNA for the CDR3: TGTGCCAGCAGCGCCAGACAGGGTGGTTCAGATACGCAGTATTTT.

This chain links TRBV19 with TRBJ2-6, with a possible D match to TRBD1 (7 bases). V shed 5 bases and J shed 0 bases, with 11 bases lying between them. Germline values: CDR1 LNHDA, CDR2 SQIVND (reference sequence). CDR3 length equals 16 residues. The DNA for the CDR3 is TGTGCCAGTAGTTCAGGGGGGCGCTCTGGGGCCAACGTCCTGACTTTC. Translated, it gives CASSSGGRSGANVLTF.

The CDR3 reads CASSEPSGGTDTQYF. The DNA of the CDR3 is TGCGCCAGCAGTGAGCCTAGCGGGGGCACAGATACGCAGTATTTT. The chain links TRBV10-2 to TRBJ2-3; 9 bases agree with TRBD2. The CDR3 consists of 15 residues. Germline trimming cut 2 bases from V and 1 base from J; bases unmatched to any gene: 1. CDR1 WSHSY and CDR2 SAAADI come from the germline V gene.

The rearrangement links TRBV18 to TRBJ2-3, with 10 bases aligning to TRBD2. After removal of 3 bases from V and 0 bases from J, the junction contained 3 bases not matched to a gene. CDR3 size: 16 residues. Germline V gene data show CDR1 as KGHSH and CDR2 as LQKENI. The CDR3 region has the DNA TGTGCCAGCTCACCTTCACTAGCGGGGAGCACAGATACGCAGTATTTT. The encoded protein is CASSPSLAGSTDTQYF.

The chain uses TRBV10-1 and TRBJ2-7; tentatively, D is TRBD2 (5 bases). Germline V gene sequence: CDR1 WNHNN, CDR2 SYGVQD (reference sequence). The CDR3 spans 13 residues. V lost 3 bases, J lost 5 bases, and 11 bases lay in between. The CDR3 loop is CASSDEGYHEQYF. CDR3 coding DNA: TGCGCCAGCAGTGACGAGGGTTACCACGAGCAGTACTTC.

V is TRBV5-4 and J is TRBJ2-3; possible D gene TRBD1, 5 bases. The V end was cut by 4 bases, the J end by 1 base, with 16 bases between. This CDR3 has 16 residues. Germline CDR1 is SGHNT and CDR2 is YYREEE (reference sequence). The CDR3 nucleotides are TGTGCCAGCAGCCCGGTGACAGTTTCGGGCACAGATACGCAGTATTTT. Translating gives CASSPVTVSGTDTQYF.

The chain recombines TRBV4-1 with TRBJ1-3; D not certain. Germline CDR1 reads MGHRA; CDR2 reads YSYEKL. The CDR3 runs to 15 residues. V lost 4 bases, J lost 4 bases, and 14 bases lay in between. The CDR3 protein is CASSLRTLTGNTIYF. The CDR3 DNA reads as TGCGCCAGCAGCCTCCGGACCCTAACGGGAAACACCATATATTTT.

The gene calls are TRBV27 and TRBJ1-5, with a possible D match to TRBD1 (5 bases). This CDR3 comprises 15 residues. The germline gives CDR1 MNHEY, CDR2 SMNVEV (reference sequence). V was shortened by 6 bases and J by 2 bases, with 14 bases between the two germline ends. The CDR3 DNA sequence: TGTGCCAGCAGGCGAGTAGGGGAAGGCAATCAGCCCCAGCATTTT. Amino acid sequence: CASRRVGEGNQPQHF.

The rearrangement joins TRBV6-6 to TRBJ1-6; TRBD1 might be the D (6 bases). The CDR3 spans 14 residues. The V gene lost 7 bases and the J gene lost 6 bases, with 13 bases spanning the gap. Germline V CDR1 and CDR2: MNHNY, SVGAGI (reference sequence). The CDR3 protein is CASTRTAFNSPLHF. CDR3 DNA sequence: TGTGCCAGCACCCGGACAGCCTTTAATTCACCCCTCCACTTT.